The 10 T cell receptor beta chains in this list originate from one sample, sequenced in a study of T-cell reconstitution after alpha-beta-depleted transplantation in children. Preparing the TCRbeta library involved the use of unique molecular identifiers. One entry per CDR3 protein results from TCRdb running MiXCR on the PCR reads. Of some 450,000 distinct CDR3 sequences listed, 43% are singletons. The sequences come from PBMCs, collected before TCRalphabeta/CD19-depleted stem cell transplant. The receptors stem from a girl aged 2 to 9 with aplastic anemia, due to receive a stem cell transplant.

This clonotype showed up many times. The chain recombines TRBV7-2 with TRBJ2-5; weak D call: TRBD1 (6 bases). V was clipped by 5 bases and J by 4 bases, with 11 bases between them. The CDR3 loop spans 13 amino acids. The germline CDR1 and CDR2 sequences are SGHTA and FQGNSA. CDR3 region: CASSPTGIETQYF. CDR3 nucleotides: TGTGCCAGCAGCCCGACAGGAATAGAGACCCAGTACTTC.

The V and J genes are TRBV5-1 and TRBJ2-7; a weak D match, TRBD1 (6 bases). V was shortened by 5 bases and J by 0 bases, with 12 bases between the two germline ends. The CDR3 has 14 residues. CDR1 is SGHRS, CDR2 YFSETQ, per germline. This CDR3 reads CASRGQGPSYEQYF. The CDR3 DNA is TGCGCCAGCAGGGGTCAGGGGCCCTCCTACGAGCAGTACTTC.

This clonotype was counted a few times. V is TRBV20-1 and J is TRBJ2-5; D gene unclear. The CDR3 is made up of 11 amino acids. Germline CDR1 and CDR2: DFQATT and SNEGSKA (reference sequence). V was shortened by 0 bases and J by 11 bases, with 10 bases between the two germline ends. The CDR3 DNA reads TGCAGTGCTAGAGATGAGAGGCTACAGTACTTC. Its protein product is CSARDERLQYF.

V gene TRBV10-3 combines with J gene TRBJ2-5; D may be TRBD2 (5 bases). This CDR3 has 15 amino acids. Trimming left V 5 bases short and J 2 bases short, with 15 bases between. Germline-derived CDR1 and CDR2 are ENHRY and SYGVKD. The CDR3 sequence is CAISQRTGTQETQYF. In nucleotides, the CDR3 is TGTGCCATCAGTCAGAGGACTGGAACTCAAGAGACCCAGTACTTC.

This clonotype was seen many times. The chain links TRBV7-2 to TRBJ2-2; 8 bases map to TRBD2. CDR1 and CDR2 from the germline V gene are SGHTA and FQGNSA. The junction had 13 bases not matched to a gene; V was cut back by 5 bases and J by 5 bases. The CDR3 is made up of 17 amino acids. The CDR3 loop is CASSPGGLAGVTGELFF. The CDR3 DNA reads as TGTGCCAGCAGCCCCGGCGGGCTAGCGGGTGTAACCGGGGAGCTGTTTTTT.

V usage is TRBV6-5 and J usage is TRBJ2-1; unclear D gene. Germline V lookup: CDR1 MNHEY, CDR2 SVGAGI. This CDR3 is 16 amino acids long. The V gene lost 0 bases and the J gene lost 0 bases, with 9 bases spanning the gap. CDR3 coding DNA: TGTGCCAGCAGTTACTCGGCTAGGAGCTCCTACAATGAGCAGTTCTTC. Translating gives CASSYSARSSYNEQFF.

This clonotype was seen repeatedly, ten times or more. The chain recombines TRBV12-3 or TRBV12-4 with TRBJ2-1, with 7 positions matching TRBD2. The CDR3 runs to 14 residues. With 6 bases clipped from V and 0 bases from J, the junction kept 2 bases outside the gene matches. CDR3: CASSPGGSYNEQFF. DNA of the CDR3: TGTGCCAGCAGCCCGGGAGGCTCCTACAATGAGCAGTTCTTC.

The chain is built from TRBV29-1 and TRBJ2-1, with 8 bases lining up with TRBD1. Germline CDR1 reads SQVTM; CDR2 reads ANQGSEA. This CDR3 is built from 14 residues. V was pared by 7 bases and J by 7 bases, with 12 bases of the junction left unmatched. This chain's CDR3 is CSGSRGTGWNEQFF. The CDR3 DNA follows: TGCAGCGGAAGTCGTGGGACAGGATGGAATGAGCAGTTCTTC.

This rearrangement joins TRBV5-1 to TRBJ1-3, with D possibly being TRBD1 (5 bases). CDR3 length equals 13 residues. Trimming stripped 3 bases from V and 2 bases from J, with 6 bases between. Looked up from germline, CDR1 is SGHRS and CDR2 is YFSETQ. DNA of the CDR3: TGCGCCAGCAGCTGGGGGGCTGGAAACACCATATATTTT. It codes for CASSWGAGNTIYF.

The chain combines TRBV20-1 with TRBJ2-1, with 10 positions matching TRBD2. Per germline, CDR1 DFQATT and CDR2 SNEGSKA (reference sequence). The CDR3 has 16 residues. Unmatched junction bases numbered 7, after V lost 1 base and J lost 4 bases. The CDR3 coding sequence is TGCAGTGCTAGAGTCCGGCTAGCGGGAGTTTACAATGAGCAGTTCTTC. Residues: CSARVRLAGVYNEQFF.